The rows below give T cell receptor beta chains drawn from one sample of a study of molecular identifiers for immune sequencing clone quantification. TCRdb re-derived calls from the PCR reads in MiXCR, one entry per CDR3 protein. The table has under 600,000 distinct CDR3 sequences, about 22% seen once. The sequenced material came from naive CD8+ T cells from blood, with Jurkat cell RNA spiked in. These receptors were taken from a human donor in good health. Some libraries in this study had Jurkat cell RNA spiked in. The CDR3 runs from the conserved cysteine through the conserved F or W. The D gene is left open where the match is weak. Rows give clone size only sometimes, using once, few, many, or a class for an expanded clone.

CDR3nt	CDR3aa	v_gene	j_gene	abundance	d_gene
TGTGCCAGCAGCTTAGATCCTAGCGGGAGGTCCTCCTACAATGAGCAGTTCTTC	CASSLDPSGRSSYNEQFF	TRBV7-6	TRBJ2-1	few	TRBD2
TGTGCCAGCTCACCACCGGCGAGCGGGGGGCCAGAGACCCAGTACTTC	CASSPPASGGPETQYF	TRBV18	TRBJ2-5	once	TRBD2
TGCGCCAGCAGCTTGGGAGTCGGGGGTTCCTACGAGCAGTACTTC	CASSLGVGGSYEQYF	TRBV5-1	TRBJ2-7	many	-
TGTGCCAGCAGGTCTGACAGTCGCAATCAGCCCCAGCATTTT	CASRSDSRNQPQHF	TRBV27	TRBJ1-5	few	-
TGCGCCAGCAGTTTCCTCAGGGGGCGTTCGGAGACCCAGTACTTC	CASSFLRGRSETQYF	TRBV5-1	TRBJ2-5	many	TRBD1
TGTGCCAGCAGCTTCGGCCTGTCGGTACCGCAGTACTTC	CASSFGLSVPQYF	TRBV5-5	TRBJ2-7	many	-
TGCAGCGTCGCTGGGAGGAACACTGAAGCTTTCTTT	CSVAGRNTEAFF	TRBV29-1	TRBJ1-1	many	-
TGTGCCAGCAGACATGGCTTGGGGGAGACCCAGTACTTC	CASRHGLGETQYF	TRBV27	TRBJ2-5	few	-
-	CASSFLAGSTSPGANVLTF	TRBV12-3/TRBV12-4	TRBJ2-6	many	-
TGTGCCAGCAGCCAAGATCCGGTAGAACCCTCTAGCACAGATACGCAGTATTTT	CASSQDPVEPSSTDTQYF	TRBV3-1	TRBJ2-3	few	-
TGTGCCAGCAGCCCCCGTAGCGGGAGCTGCGAGCAGTACTTC	CASSPRSGSCEQYF	TRBV21-1	TRBJ2-7	many	-
TGTGCCAGCAGCTTGTGGCAGGGAGAGACCCAGTACTTC	CASSLWQGETQYF	TRBV5-4	TRBJ2-5	many	-
TGCGCCAGCAGCTCAACCGGGACAGGGGGCTCTGAGCAGTTCTTC	CASSSTGTGGSEQFF	TRBV5-1	TRBJ2-1	many	TRBD1
TGCGCCAGCAGCCAAGATCAACACGGGGGAACCTACAATGAGCAGTTCTTC	CASSQDQHGGTYNEQFF	TRBV4-1	TRBJ2-1	few	-
TGTGCCAGCAGTCTTTGGGGGGACAGCACAGATACGCAGTATTTT	CASSLWGDSTDTQYF	TRBV28	TRBJ2-3	few	-
TGCGCCAGCAGTAAGGACGGACGGGGCGACAATGAGCAGTTCTTC	CASSKDGRGDNEQFF	TRBV10-1	TRBJ2-1	-	-
TGTGCCAGCAGTCCTCGAGACAGACATTTTACTGAAGCTTTCTTT	CASSPRDRHFTEAFF	TRBV6-2/TRBV6-3	TRBJ1-1	many	-
TGTGCCAGCAGGAATAGCGGTTCCTACAATGAGCAGTTCTTC	CASRNSGSYNEQFF	TRBV11-2	TRBJ2-1	few	-
TGTGCCAGCACCCTAACCGGGACTAACACAGATACGCAGTATTTT	CASTLTGTNTDTQYF	TRBV7-9	TRBJ2-3	many	TRBD2
TGCGCCAGCAGCCAAGAGGACTACTCAGTGAATGAGCAGTTCTTC	CASSQEDYSVNEQFF	TRBV4-3	TRBJ2-1	once	-
TGTGCCAGTAGTAACGAACCGGGACTAAAGAACACTGAAGCTTTCTTT	CASSNEPGLKNTEAFF	TRBV19	TRBJ1-1	few	-
TGCGCCAGCAGCCAAGGGAGGGGTTGCGAGCAGTACTTC	CASSQGRGCEQYF	TRBV4-1	TRBJ2-7	-	-
TGTGCCTGGAGTGTACTACTGGTAAATGAAAAACTGTTTTTT	CAWSVLLVNEKLFF	TRBV30	TRBJ1-4	many	-
TGTGCCAGCAGTTACATATCGAACACAGATACGCAGTATTTT	CASSYISNTDTQYF	TRBV6-6	TRBJ2-3	many	-
TGTGCCAGCAGTCCCCCAGGCACACCGAGTGAGCAGTTCTTC	CASSPPGTPSEQFF	TRBV6-1	TRBJ2-1	many	-
TGTGCCAGCAGTTCCCCCAGGGATCTGGGCGAGCAGTACTTC	CASSSPRDLGEQYF	TRBV28	TRBJ2-7	few	-
TGCAGCGTTGACCGTGGGACTGAAGCTTTCTTT	CSVDRGTEAFF	TRBV29-1	TRBJ1-1	many	-
TGTGCCAGTAGTCCAAGCAGGGTTGTTGGCTACACCTTC	CASSPSRVVGYTF	TRBV19	TRBJ1-2	-	-
TGTGCCAGCAGCTCGGGACTAGCGGGATACGGGGTCACGCAGTATTTT	CASSSGLAGYGVTQYF	TRBV5-4	TRBJ2-3	many	TRBD2
TGTGCCAGCAACCAAGATAAGGGAGCCTACGAGCAGTACTTC	CASNQDKGAYEQYF	TRBV3-1	TRBJ2-7	-	-
TGCGCCAGCAGCCAAGTCCCGTCGACGGCCTACGAGCAGTACTTC	CASSQVPSTAYEQYF	TRBV4-1	TRBJ2-7	-	-
TGCAGTGCCGGGGACAGCGGTAGCTCCTATAATTCACCCCTCCACTTT	CSAGDSGSSYNSPLHF	TRBV20-1	TRBJ1-6	-	TRBD1
TGTGCCAGTAGTATAGATCCCGCCAGGTACAATGAGCAGTTCTTC	CASSIDPARYNEQFF	TRBV19	TRBJ2-1	few	-
TGTGCCAGCAGTCCGCCTAGCGCAGTAACCTACAATGAGCAGTTCTTC	CASSPPSAVTYNEQFF	TRBV6-5	TRBJ2-1	many	-
TGTGCCAGCAGTTACGCGAGATCCGCAGATACGCAGTATTTT	CASSYARSADTQYF	TRBV6-2/TRBV6-3	TRBJ2-3	-	-